Below, 14 T cell receptor beta chains from the same sample are listed, as sequenced in a study of blood T cell repertoires in COVID-19. Clones were sequenced by immunoSEQ multiplex PCR, and TCRdb holds only the in-frame ones, with some missing. Among 150,000 to 200,000 clones listed, roughly 84% were seen once. What was sequenced was peripheral blood. The receptors here all came from a woman aged 70-85 years with COVID-19, enrolled during active disease.

The chain combines TRBV27 with TRBJ2-7, with D possibly matching TRBD2 (7 bases). The V gene lost 6 bases and the J gene lost 6 bases, with 24 bases spanning the gap. CDR3 length: 16 residues. CDR1 is MNHEY, CDR2 SMNVEV, per germline (reference sequence). The CDR3 sequence: CASRPRGTTRHGEQYF. The CDR3 nucleotides read TGTGCCAGCAGACCAAGGGGGACTACCCGCCACGGCGAGCAGTACTTC.

The chain uses TRBV4-1 and TRBJ1-2; 8 bases are a match to TRBD1. Germline V gene lookup returns CDR1 MGHRA and CDR2 YSYEKL. V lost 0 bases, J lost 4 bases, and 7 bases stayed unmatched. This CDR3 spans 16 amino acids. In DNA form, the CDR3 reads TGCGCCAGCAGCCAAGACAGGGGGCGGATCGCCTATGGCTACACCTTC. This gives the protein CASSQDRGRIAYGYTF.

The chain joins TRBV5-1 to TRBJ1-1; D is possibly TRBD1 (6 bases). Trimming removed 4 bases at V and 2 bases at J, with 15 bases between. Looked up from germline, CDR1 is SGHRS and CDR2 is YFSETQ. This CDR3 is built from 15 residues. The CDR3 region has the DNA TGCGCCAGCAGCCCGGTAGGGGGAATTAACACTGAAGCTTTCTTT. Its protein product is CASSPVGGINTEAFF.

The chain is built from TRBV7-2 and TRBJ2-2, with TRBD2 matching over 8 bases. This CDR3 region has 16 residues. The V gene's germline CDR1 is SGHTA and CDR2 FQGNSA. J gave up 5 bases and V 2 bases, and 7 bases lay outside the gene matches. CDR3 sequence reads: CASSLRIGGGTGELFF. The CDR3 bases are TGTGCCAGCAGCTTACGGATAGGCGGGGGGACCGGGGAGCTGTTTTTT. Together with reference TRBV7-2 and TRBJ2-2, the CDR3 gives the full variable domain: GAGVSQSPSNKVTEKGKDVELRCDPISGHTALYWYRQSLGQGLEFLIYFQGNSAPDKSGLPSDRFSAERTGGSVSTLTIQRTQQEDSAVYLCASSLRIGGGTGELFFGEGSRLTVL.

This clone came up a few times. This chain uses TRBV28 with TRBJ2-1; 7 nucleotides line up with TRBD2. V lost 5 bases to trimming and J lost 9 bases; unmatched junction nucleotides: 13. CDR1 is MDHEN, CDR2 SYDVKM, per germline. This CDR3 comprises 15 residues. Here the CDR3 reads CASSLYLRLAREQFF. The DNA of the CDR3 is TGTGCCAGCAGTCTTTACCTCCGACTAGCTCGTGAGCAGTTCTTC.

CDR3 in amino acids: CASSVSGGNQETQYF. Written as DNA, the CDR3 is TGTGCCAGCAGCGTTTCAGGGGGAAACCAAGAGACCCAGTACTTC. This chain links TRBV9 with TRBJ2-5; 7 bases align to TRBD1. Germline V lookup: CDR1 SGDLS, CDR2 YYNGEE. CDR3 length: 15 residues. The V segment lost 2 bases and the J segment 0 bases; nucleotides outside the gene matches: 4.

Written as DNA, the CDR3 is TGTGCCAGCAGCAGAATCGGGGTGGGCCAGCCCCAGCATTTT. It is translated as CASSRIGVGQPQHF. The V and J genes are TRBV5-6 and TRBJ1-5; D gene uncertain. The length of the CDR3 is 14 residues. Trimming took off 4 bases at V and 7 bases at J, with 15 bases between the two ends. Per the germline V gene, CDR1 is SGHDT and CDR2 is YYEEEE.

The J gene is TRBJ2-7, the V gene TRBV6-5, with 9 bases fitting TRBD1. This CDR3 has 14 amino acids. The J segment lost 7 bases and the V segment lost 7 bases, leaving 11 bases of the junction unmatched. The germline V gene has CDR1 MNHEY and CDR2 SVGAGI. CDR3 in amino acids: CASTSRDRVWEQYV. For the CDR3, the DNA is TGTGCCAGCACGTCCCGGGACAGGGTTTGGGAGCAGTACGTC.

This chain uses TRBV19 with TRBJ2-5; D is ambiguous. Per germline, CDR1 LNHDA and CDR2 SQIVND (reference sequence). This CDR3 region has 15 residues. Trimming left V 5 bases short and J 2 bases short, with 15 bases between. The CDR3 nucleotides are TGTGCCAGTAGTCCCCGTAGAGCCGAACAAGAGACCCAGTACTTC. Its protein product is CASSPRRAEQETQYF.

This clone has just a few counts. The V gene is TRBV19, the J gene TRBJ2-1; no definite D call. Trimming took 9 bases from V and 4 from J, leaving 10 bases between them. The CDR3 spans 12 residues. Germline V gene sequence: CDR1 LNHDA, CDR2 SQIVND (reference sequence). The CDR3 DNA reads as TGTGCCAGCAGACTGGATTACAATGAGCAGTTCTTC. It yields the protein CASRLDYNEQFF.

The rearrangement uses TRBV7-3 and TRBJ1-1; tentatively, D is TRBD1 (6 bases). With 1 base removed from V and 4 bases from J, the gap between germline ends came to 7 bases. Germline V gene lookup returns CDR1 SGHTA and CDR2 FQGTGA. This CDR3 comprises 13 residues. CDR3: CASSLRGGTEAFF. The DNA for the CDR3 is TGTGCCAGCAGCTTAAGAGGGGGCACTGAAGCTTTCTTT.

The chain is built from TRBV28 and TRBJ2-5; 9 bases are a match to TRBD2. V dropped 6 bases and J dropped 5; count of bases not matched to a gene: 7. Germline V CDR1 and CDR2: MDHEN, SYDVKM. The CDR3 totals 14 residues. The CDR3 loop is CASRKPSGAETQYF. CDR3 coding DNA: TGTGCCAGCAGAAAGCCTAGCGGGGCCGAGACCCAGTACTTC.

The rearrangement joins TRBV30 to TRBJ2-2; 10 positions match TRBD2. The CDR3 extends over 19 amino acids. V trimming: 3 bases; J trimming: 0 bases; junction bases outside the gene matches: 13. In germline, CDR1 is GTSNPN, CDR2 SVGIG (reference sequence). The CDR3 coding sequence is TGTGCCTGGAGCCGGACACCTAGCGGGAGTGTCACGAACACCGGGGAGCTGTTTTTT. Residues: CAWSRTPSGSVTNTGELFF.

In its sample, this clone was seen a few times. This same CDR3 is encoded by further DNA sequences in the sample. The J gene is TRBJ1-4, the V gene TRBV12-3 or TRBV12-4; tentative D call: TRBD1 (5 bases). The germline V and J ends were trimmed by 3 bases and 11 bases, with 13 bases remaining between them. This CDR3 spans 13 amino acids. The CDR3 loop reads CASSLAGTEKLFF. The CDR3 DNA sequence: TGTGCCAGCAGTTTGGCCGGGACTGAGAAACTGTTTTTT.